This is a list of T cell receptor beta chains from one sample in a study of cytomegalovirus exposure and HLA in healthy donors. The table came from immunoSEQ multiplex PCR; TCRdb's copy has only in-frame clones and leaves some out. The listing records some 120,000 clones. Sequencing was carried out using PBMCs. All receptors come from a man younger than 45 in good health and CMV-seronegative. The CDR3 runs from the conserved cysteine through the conserved F or W. The order of the fields is D gene, V gene, J gene, CDR3 protein. The D gene is left open where the match is weak.

D: TRBD1; V: TRBV19; J: TRBJ1-2; CDR3: CASSPLLDRLNYGYTF
D: TRBD1; V: TRBV28; J: TRBJ2-3; CDR3: CASRATGTQYTDTQYF
D: TRBD1; V: TRBV18; J: TRBJ2-3; CDR3: CASSPPRFQGAPDTQYF
D: .; V: TRBV5-1; J: TRBJ2-7; CDR3: CASSPWGGGSDEQYF
D: TRBD2; V: TRBV4-1; J: TRBJ2-2; CDR3: CASSQGGLAGGLTGELFF
D: TRBD1; V: TRBV19; J: TRBJ1-1; CDR3: CASSIDRDRLQNTEAFF
D: .; V: TRBV2; J: TRBJ1-3; CDR3: CASTSSPTIYF
D: .; V: TRBV29-1; J: TRBJ1-4; CDR3: CSVLGGKANEKLFF
D: .; V: TRBV6-1; J: TRBJ2-7; CDR3: CASSEAGSRGAHYEQYF
D: .; V: TRBV10-3; J: TRBJ2-7; CDR3: CATSPSIQGEQYF
D: .; V: TRBV9; J: TRBJ1-1; CDR3: CASSAGLDTEAFF
D: TRBD1; V: TRBV5-8; J: TRBJ1-5; CDR3: CASSPPGTGTYSNQPQHF
D: .; V: TRBV6-4; J: TRBJ2-2; CDR3: CASSHRAYTGELFF
D: .; V: TRBV4-1; J: TRBJ1-6; CDR3: CASSQDPLRQPSSYNSPLHF
D: .; V: TRBV7-2; J: TRBJ2-7; CDR3: CASSPRINAGSPSYEQYF
D: .; V: TRBV6-6; J: TRBJ1-1; CDR3: CASSYGQTSEAFF
D: .; V: TRBV18; J: TRBJ2-3; CDR3: CASSPQATSTDTQYF
D: TRBD1; V: TRBV7-8; J: TRBJ1-1; CDR3: CASSSDRAIEAFF
D: .; V: TRBV2; J: TRBJ2-2; CDR3: CASTPGGGIGELFF
D: .; V: TRBV18; J: TRBJ1-1; CDR3: CASSTGGWGYTEAFF
D: .; V: TRBV19; J: TRBJ1-5; CDR3: CASNHRANNQPQHF
D: TRBD1; V: TRBV11-1; J: TRBJ2-7; CDR3: CASSDPPGQRNEQYF
D: .; V: TRBV27; J: TRBJ1-2; CDR3: CATGTEDYGYTF
D: .; V: TRBV7-3; J: TRBJ1-2; CDR3: CASSLGEGNYGYTF
D: TRBD2; V: TRBV4-3; J: TRBJ2-7; CDR3: CASSPRLAGGQEQYF
D: .; V: TRBV27; J: TRBJ1-2; CDR3: CASSLSRGRYNYGYTF
D: TRBD1; V: TRBV7-2; J: TRBJ1-1; CDR3: CASSTGQGAGAEAFF
D: TRBD1; V: TRBV7-3; J: TRBJ2-3; CDR3: CASSLKSGQGTDTQYF
D: TRBD1; V: TRBV5-1; J: TRBJ2-5; CDR3: CASSLVQGEGTQYF
D: TRBD2; V: TRBV19; J: TRBJ2-3; CDR3: CASSRRGLAGATDTQYF
D: .; V: TRBV15; J: TRBJ1-1; CDR3: CATSNAPGRTPEAFF